Shown below are 25 T cell receptor beta chains from a single sample sequenced in a study of blood T cells in healthy people across ages. With a J-beta primer mix and a sample-barcoded 5' primer, a second PCR ran about 7 to 11 cycles. TCRdb independently ran MiXCR on the 5' RACE reads; one entry per CDR3 protein. The table has 550,000 to 650,000 distinct CDR3 sequences, approximately 26% seen once. The data were also submitted as part of a second study, on T cells of mothers and their children.

The sample was blood. The receptor source for this set is a boy between 2 and 15 years old in good health.

This clonotype has a single count. V gene TRBV7-9 combines with J gene TRBJ2-7; D gene uncertain. CDR1 is SEHNR and CDR2 is FQNEAQ in the germline V gene (reference sequence). The CDR3 consists of 13 residues. With 5 bases removed from V and 3 bases from J, the gap between germline ends came to 11 bases. The CDR3 DNA follows: TGTGCCAGCAGCCCCGGGTTGTTCTACGAGCAGTACTTC. Its translation: CASSPGLFYEQYF.

This clonotype was seen only a few times. The chain combines TRBV27 with TRBJ2-5; TRBD2 aligns across 11 bases. The J call is uncertain, as TRBJ2-7 better fits the DNA end. Germline V gene lookup returns CDR1 MNHEY and CDR2 SMNVEV (reference sequence). CDR3 length: 17 amino acids. CDR3 DNA sequence: TGTGCCAGCAGTAGGCTAGCGGGGGGCGGGAGCTCCTACGAGCAGTACTTC. Translating it yields CASSRLAGGGSSYEQYF.

This clonotype was detected only once. The chain recombines TRBV28 with TRBJ1-3; 9 bases align to TRBD1. V lost 6 bases and J lost 1; bases outside the gene matches: 4. There are 15 residues in the CDR3. The germline V gene encodes CDR1 MDHEN and CDR2 SYDVKM. CDR3 region: CASRQGAQSGNTIYF. CDR3 in DNA: TGTGCCAGCAGACAGGGGGCTCAGTCTGGAAACACCATATATTTT.

This clonotype was observed a handful of times. This rearrangement joins TRBV27 to TRBJ2-7, with TRBD1 matching 7 bases. V was pared by 4 bases and J by 5 bases, with 8 bases of the junction left unmatched. The CDR3 consists of 14 residues. Looked up from germline, CDR1 is MNHEY and CDR2 is SMNVEV (reference sequence). Here the CDR3 DNA reads TGTGCCAGCAGTTACCGGACAGGTTCTAACGAGCAGTACTTC. Its protein product is CASSYRTGSNEQYF.

J is TRBJ1-1 and V is TRBV12-5; the D gene is possibly TRBD1 (5 bases). Trimming removed 6 bases at V and 4 bases at J, with 9 bases between. The CDR3 consists of 12 residues. Germline CDR1 reads LGHNT; CDR2 reads FRNRAP. The CDR3 nucleotides read TGTGCTAGTGGGACTCAGGGCACTGAAGCTTTCTTT. Translation gives CASGTQGTEAFF.

The chain links TRBV20-1 to TRBJ2-3; D is possibly TRBD2 (6 bases). The CDR3 spans 13 residues. Germline V gene lookup returns CDR1 DFQATT and CDR2 SNEGSKA (reference sequence). Trimming removed 6 bases from V and 3 bases from J, with 13 bases in between. CDR3 region: CSAGLGRTDTQYF. The CDR3 region has the DNA TGCAGTGCGGGCCTAGGGAGGACAGATACGCAGTATTTT.

The J gene is TRBJ1-1, the V gene TRBV6-1, with TRBD1 matching over 7 bases. V was clipped by 2 bases and J by 3 bases; unmatched bases: 3. CDR3 length: 14 amino acids. Looked up from germline, CDR1 is MNHNS and CDR2 is SASEGT. CDR3 loop: CASSETQGDTEAFF. In DNA, the CDR3 is TGTGCCAGCAGTGAAACCCAGGGGGACACTGAAGCTTTCTTT.

Turning to this clonotype: Given the absence of the conserved phenylalanine or tryptophan at the CDR3 end, a read error is likely. The gene calls are TRBV6-2 or TRBV6-3 and TRBJ2-7; TRBD2 agrees at 7 bases. Per the germline V gene, CDR1 is MNHEY and CDR2 is SVGEGT. Trimming at V came to 2 bases and at J to 10 bases, leaving 8 bases not matched to a gene. CDR3 length: 13 amino acids. For the CDR3, the DNA is TGTGCCAGCAGTTACGGAATAGCGGGCCGTCAGTACTAC. This sequence encodes CASSYGIAGRQYY.

The J gene is TRBJ2-5, the V gene TRBV7-2; no reliable D call. The end of the DNA is better explained by TRBJ2-1, so the J call may be wrong. CDR1 is SGHTA, CDR2 FQGNSA, per germline. This CDR3 contains 15 residues. CDR3 DNA: TGTGCCAGCAGCTTAACGCCAGGCGAGAACAATGAGCAGTTCTTC. This codes for CASSLTPGENNEQFF.

This chain links TRBV20-1 with TRBJ1-2; D remains ambiguous. V was trimmed by 7 bases and J by 0 bases, leaving 24 bases between them. Germline assignment: CDR1 DFQATT and CDR2 SNEGSKA (reference sequence). The CDR3 runs to 17 residues. CDR3 bases: TGCAGTGGCGCGATGGCGGGTCGGCTCCCCACTAACTATGGCTACACCTTC. It codes for CSGAMAGRLPTNYGYTF.

This clonotype was seen only a few times. The chain recombines TRBV29-1 with TRBJ2-3; 8 bases map to TRBD2. J gave up 0 bases and V 6 bases, and 8 bases lay outside the gene matches. Germline CDR1 is SQVTM and CDR2 is ANQGSEA. This CDR3 is built from 15 residues. CDR3 DNA sequence: TGCAGCGTCGACACAATAGCGGGAAGCACAGATACGCAGTATTTT. Its translation is CSVDTIAGSTDTQYF.

A remark on this clonotype: The junction does not match germline at one end; this may be a read error. The chain joins TRBV29-1 to TRBJ2-5; 7 bases line up with TRBD1. The germline gives CDR1 SQVTM, CDR2 ANQGSEA. This CDR3 has 13 residues. The CDR3 is CSGEQGPQEAQYF. The CDR3 nucleotides read TGCAGCGGGGAACAGGGGCCCCAAGAGGCCCAGTACTTC.

The genes are TRBV4-2 and TRBJ2-2; perhaps D is TRBD1 or TRBD2 (5 bases each). Germline lookup yields CDR1 LGHNA and CDR2 YNFKEQ. This CDR3 has 17 amino acids. V lost 2 bases and J lost 3, with 16 bases in between. CDR3: CASSQTSIGDDTGELFF. The CDR3 coding sequence is TGTGCCAGCAGCCAAACTTCTATCGGGGACGACACCGGGGAGCTGTTTTTT.

This clonotype was picked up a small number of times. The CDR3 reads CASSSFGQSSYNEQFF. CDR3 DNA sequence: TGTGCCAGCAGTTCATTCGGACAGAGCTCCTACAATGAGCAGTTCTTC. V is TRBV27 and J is TRBJ2-1; TRBD1 might be the D (6 bases). CDR1 and CDR2 from the germline V gene are MNHEY and SMNVEV (reference sequence). The CDR3 totals 16 residues. V dropped 4 bases and J dropped 0 bases, with 13 bases sitting between them.

The V gene is TRBV30, the J gene TRBJ1-2; tentative D call: TRBD1 (5 bases). V was cut by 4 bases and J by 6 bases, with 12 bases left in between. This CDR3 has 12 amino acids. Germline values: CDR1 GTSNPN, CDR2 SVGIG (reference sequence). This chain's CDR3 is CAWTGWEDGYTF. The CDR3 DNA is TGTGCCTGGACAGGGTGGGAGGATGGCTACACCTTC.

CDR3 region: CASSLGGGLSYEQYF. CDR3 sequence (DNA): TGTGCCAGCAGCTTAGGGGGGGGACTGAGCTACGAGCAGTACTTC. The gene calls are TRBV7-9 and TRBJ2-7; 7 positions match TRBD2. CDR3 size: 15 residues. With V trimmed by 1 base and J by 3 bases, 6 bases remained unmatched. Germline V gene sequence: CDR1 SEHNR, CDR2 FQNEAQ (reference sequence). Looking up the rest from reference TRBV7-9 and TRBJ2-7 gives the full variable domain: DTGVSQNPRHKITKRGQNVTFRCDPISEHNRLYWYRQTLGQGPEFLTYFQNEAQLEKSRLLSDRFSAERPKGSFSTLEIQRTEQGDSAMYLCASSLGGGLSYEQYFGPGTRLTVT.

This sequence joins TRBV14 and TRBJ2-7, with D hard to call. CDR1 is SGHDN, CDR2 FVKESK, per germline. Trimming took off 0 bases at V and 0 bases at J, with 12 bases between the two ends. The CDR3 runs 16 residues. The CDR3 sequence: CASSQEHQKSSYEQYF. The CDR3 DNA follows: TGTGCCAGCAGCCAAGAACATCAGAAAAGCTCCTACGAGCAGTACTTC.

The rearrangement uses TRBV2 and TRBJ2-1, with TRBD2 identical over 12 bases. The V gene end was trimmed by 4 bases and the J gene end by 9 bases; junction bases not matched to a gene: 1. This CDR3 is built from 13 residues. The germline CDR1 and CDR2 sequences are SNHLY and FYNNEI. As DNA, the CDR3 is TGTGCCAGCAGTGGGACTAGCGGGACTGAGCAGTTCTTC. It translates to CASSGTSGTEQFF.

The chain carries TRBV6-6 and TRBJ1-1; 11 bases fit TRBD1. This CDR3 contains 11 residues. Germline trimming cut 8 bases from V and 11 bases from J; bases unmatched to any gene: 4. The V gene's germline CDR1 is MNHNY and CDR2 SVGAGI (reference sequence). The CDR3 sequence is CASGQGARAFF. In DNA form, the CDR3 reads TGTGCCAGCGGACAGGGGGCGAGGGCTTTCTTT.

This clonotype was counted between two and nine times. The V call is TRBV7-2, the J call TRBJ1-1, with a tentative D call TRBD1 (5 bases). Germline V gives CDR1 SGHTA, CDR2 FQGNSA. V was trimmed by 0 bases and J by 0 bases, leaving 20 bases between them. The CDR3 loop spans 19 amino acids. The CDR3 is CASSLAIVWGRQMNTEAFF. CDR3 sequence (DNA): TGTGCCAGCAGCTTAGCGATCGTTTGGGGCAGACAAATGAACACTGAAGCTTTCTTT.

The genes are TRBV7-8 and TRBJ1-2, with D perhaps matching TRBD1 (6 bases). Per the germline V gene, CDR1 is SGHVS and CDR2 is FQNEAQ. Trimming removed 2 bases from V and 3 bases from J, with 13 bases in between. There are 15 residues in the CDR3. The DNA for the CDR3 is TGTGCCAGCAGCTTACAGGGGAGCGCCGACTATGGCTACACCTTC. This gives the protein CASSLQGSADYGYTF.

The J gene is TRBJ2-1, the V gene TRBV20-1; D might be TRBD2 (6 bases). Germline V CDR1 and CDR2: DFQATT, SNEGSKA (reference sequence). The CDR3 spans 16 residues. Trimming removed 5 bases at V and 3 bases at J, with 20 bases between. The chain's CDR3 is CSAHSTTSMIYNEQFF. DNA for the CDR3: TGCAGTGCTCACAGTACTACTAGCATGATCTACAATGAGCAGTTCTTC.

A note on this clonotype: Its ends do not fully match the called genes, so a read error is possible. CDR3 sequence (DNA): TGTGCCAGCAGTTTGGACAGGTCCTTAGCCAAAAGCATTCAGTACTTC. This sequence encodes CASSLDRSLAKSIQYF. The chain recombines TRBV12-3 or TRBV12-4 with TRBJ2-4; 7 nucleotides agree with TRBD1. CDR3 length equals 16 residues.

The rearrangement joins TRBV6-6 to TRBJ2-5, with D tentatively TRBD1 or TRBD2 (6 bases each). The DNA end is more similar to TRBJ2-7, so the J call may be wrong. The CDR3 spans 15 residues. Per the germline V gene, CDR1 is MNHNY and CDR2 is SVGAGI (reference sequence). The CDR3 region is CASSDRRGIGYEQYF. In DNA, the CDR3 is TGTGCCAGCAGCGACCGGAGGGGGATAGGTTACGAGCAGTACTTC.

The V call is TRBV6-5, the J call TRBJ2-3; D is undetermined. Trimming left V 2 bases short and J 4 bases short, with 7 bases between. The CDR3 length is 13 residues. Germline CDR1 reads MNHEY; CDR2 reads SVGAGI. The CDR3, as DNA: TGTGCCAGCAGTTACCCATTAGCAGATACGCAGTATTTT. Its protein product is CASSYPLADTQYF.